This T cell receptor (beta chain) was recorded in a study of shared clonotypes between healthy human individuals. Study as a whole: The donors, two women and a few men, were aged 18 to 49.

Findings and limits, study-wide: Sampling involved blood alone; tissue repertoires likely differ.

Unsorted PBMC DNA was sequenced on ten immunoSEQ deep assay plates. Measured with immunoSEQ multiplex PCR; TCRdb has only the in-frame clones, and not every one. The table lists 400,000 to 600,000 clones, 75% to 80% of them singletons. A remark on this clone: What it binds is unknown.

This CDR3 is 16 amino acids long. Germline V lookup: CDR1 SGHTA, CDR2 FQGTGA. V dropped 4 bases and J dropped 4; count of bases not matched to a gene: 9. The V call is TRBV7-3, the J call TRBJ1-2; 10 bases line up with TRBD1. This TCR came from a woman between 35 and 50 years old in good health. Some clones in this sample may be carry-over from other donors' samples. Sample: PBMCs. The CDR3 coding sequence is TGTGCCAGCAGCTCACGACAGGGGGCTTCCTTCTATGGCTACACCTTC. This gives the protein CASSSRQGASFYGYTF. Full variable domain (missing parts from reference TRBV7-3 and TRBJ1-2): GAGVSQTPSNKVTEKGKYVELRCDPISGHTALYWYRQSLGQGPEFLIYFQGTGAADDSGLPNDRFFAVRPEGSVSTLKIQRTERGDSAVYLCASSSRQGASFYGYTFGSGTRLTVV.